This T cell receptor (beta chain) was profiled in a study of CXCR3-negative and CXCR3-positive naive CD8 T cells (dated by TCRdb to between 2018 and 2020). Study-wide context: In total, 130 million to 150 million TRB reads were obtained, or roughly 1.5 +/- 0.3 million reads per library. The diversity and physicochemical repertoire analyses included around 10 donors pooled from two independent experiments. For the TRBV-TRBJ cluster analysis, the naive subsets came from 5 donors, while the memory cells came from 3 donors. The full study reports these points: CXCR3 expression partially decreased after cryopreservation, so most assays used freshly isolated PBMCs. Both naive subsets had comparably high repertoire diversity, while memory CD8+ T cells had much lower repertoire diversity. Similar TRBV-TRBJ usage was shown by naive CXCR3-negative and CXCR3-positive cells from the same donor, whereas distinct patterns were shown by memory cells. Because surface CD5, which has been linked to self-reactivity in mice, was comparable between naive subsets, TCR interaction strength was also inferred from TRB CDR3 physicochemical properties. TRB CDR3s from CXCR3-positive naive cells showed higher hydrophobicity (lower Kidera factor 4), lower energy, and higher strength and volume indices than CXCR3-negative naive cells.

Sequencing was performed on a NextSeq 550. The Human TCR Profiling Kit (MiLaboratory) was used to prepare UMI-labeled 5' RACE TRB cDNA libraries. cDNA synthesis used the entire amount of extracted RNA, and PCR amplification then used the entire amount of cDNA produced. Libraries were prepared in parallel with an identical number of PCR cycles. Turning to the authors' computational methods: About 50,000 +/- 10,000 unique UMI-labeled TRB cDNA molecules per library were extracted with MIGEC and MiXCR, with at least two reads per UMI required. Each library averaged around 40,000 +/- 10,000 functional in-frame TRB CDR3 nucleotide clonotypes without stop codons. After downsampling to 5000 UMI-labeled TRB molecules per sample, diversity metrics, including normalized Shannon-Wiener and Chao1, were computed in VDJtools. For the central five CDR3 residues, VDJtools calculated physicochemical properties weighted by clonotype size, namely interaction energy, strength, volume and Kidera factor 4. The reads were reprocessed in TCRdb, with one entry per CDR3 protein sequence and no accompanying DNA. TCRdb, not the original authors, processed these V and J calls. The table kept for this sample lists 150,000 or so distinct CDR3 sequences. Around 0.27% of the sample goes to the ten largest clones.

CDR1 and CDR2 are read off the germline V gene (reference sequence) as MNHEY and SMNVEV. The CDR3 measures 14 amino acids from cysteine to phenylalanine. Only the protein is available. As concerns this clonotype: Its antigen has not been determined.

For each CD8+ T cell subset, flow sorting was done in triplicate, and 300,000 to 350,000 cells per subset went directly into RLT lysis buffer. To keep memory contaminants out, a stringent definition of naive CD8+ T cells was applied: CD45RO-CCR7+CD27+CD95-. Peripheral blood mononuclear cells were isolated from buffy coats using standard density gradient centrifugation. A FACSAria III was used to flow-sort naive CXCR3-negative and CXCR3-positive CD8+ T cells. Total RNA was extracted from sorted cells using an RNeasy Mini Kit. This receptor chain uses TRBV27 and TRBJ2-7; as DNA is missing, the TRBD1 call by TCRdb cannot be tested. The source is a human donor in good health. Some clones in this sample may be carry-over from other donors' samples. The sequencing input was naive CXCR3- CD8+ T cells from blood. Sample cell subset or site, as interpreted from the label and publication: CD45RO-CCR7+CD27+CD95- naive CD8+ T cells lacking CXCR3 (TNR3-). Here the CDR3 is given as CASSSSTGIYEQYF.